This T cell receptor beta chain was sequenced for a study of blood T cell repertoires in COVID-19. Background on the study: There were acute and convalescent COVID-19 samples, and they came from the United States, Italy and Spain. In each case, the material was cDNA or gDNA derived from T cells, B-cell-depleted T cells, or PBMCs.

V shed 4 bases and J shed 3 bases, with 12 bases lying between them. This CDR3 has 14 residues. Germline V gene sequence: CDR1 MNHEY, CDR2 SMNVEV (reference sequence). Per the original methods: From reference gene primer amplification, estimates of nucleated cell counts were derived. Only in-frame clones appear in the TCRdb table, and some are missing; sequencing was by immunoSEQ multiplex PCR. That table gives V, J and clone size, and the DNA gave D and trimming. The table lists 150,000 to 200,000 clones, just under 85% of them singletons. The V call is TRBV27, the J call TRBJ1-2, with D possibly being TRBD1 (5 bases). Sequencing input: peripheral blood. This TCR derives from a woman of 80 years or more with acute or convalescent COVID-19. CDR3 amino acids: CASSSLGGYYGYTF. CDR3 coding DNA: TGTGCCAGCAGTTCGCTCGGGGGGTACTATGGCTACACCTTC.